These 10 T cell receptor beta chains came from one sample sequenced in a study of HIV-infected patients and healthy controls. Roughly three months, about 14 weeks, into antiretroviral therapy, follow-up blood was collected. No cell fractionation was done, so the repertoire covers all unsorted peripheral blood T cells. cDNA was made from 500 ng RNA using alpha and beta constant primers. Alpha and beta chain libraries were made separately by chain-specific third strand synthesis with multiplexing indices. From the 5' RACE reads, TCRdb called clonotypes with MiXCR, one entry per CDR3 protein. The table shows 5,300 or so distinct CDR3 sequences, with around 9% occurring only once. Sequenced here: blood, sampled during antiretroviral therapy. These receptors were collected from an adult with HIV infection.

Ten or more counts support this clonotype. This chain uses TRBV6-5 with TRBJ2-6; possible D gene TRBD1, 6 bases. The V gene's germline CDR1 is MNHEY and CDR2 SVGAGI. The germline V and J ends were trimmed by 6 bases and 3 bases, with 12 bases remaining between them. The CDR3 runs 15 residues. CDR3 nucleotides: TGTGCCAGCAGACAAGGGGGTGGTGGGGCCAACGTCCTGACTTTC. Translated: CASRQGGGGANVLTF.

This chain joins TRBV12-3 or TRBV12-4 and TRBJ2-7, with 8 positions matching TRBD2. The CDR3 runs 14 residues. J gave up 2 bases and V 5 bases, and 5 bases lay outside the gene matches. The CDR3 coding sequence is TGTGCCAGCAGTCCAATAGCGGGAACCTACGAGCAGTACTTC. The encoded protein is CASSPIAGTYEQYF.

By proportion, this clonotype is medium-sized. The CDR3 sequence is CATRAGAGETQYF. CDR3 bases: TGTGCCACCAGAGCGGGAGCGGGGGAGACCCAGTACTTC. The J gene is TRBJ2-5, the V gene TRBV24-1, with TRBD2 identical over 8 bases. This CDR3 spans 13 amino acids. The J segment lost 5 bases and the V segment lost 7 bases, leaving 5 bases of the junction unmatched. Germline V CDR1 and CDR2: KGHDR, SFDVKD.

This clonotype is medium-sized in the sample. Here the CDR3 DNA reads TGTGCCATCAAGCAGGTGAACACTGAAGCTTTCTTT. It codes for CAIKQVNTEAFF. The chain joins TRBV10-3 to TRBJ1-1; D is unclear. The CDR3 runs to 12 residues. CDR1 and CDR2 from the germline V gene are ENHRY and SYGVKD. The V gene lost 7 bases and the J gene lost 0 bases, with 6 bases spanning the gap.

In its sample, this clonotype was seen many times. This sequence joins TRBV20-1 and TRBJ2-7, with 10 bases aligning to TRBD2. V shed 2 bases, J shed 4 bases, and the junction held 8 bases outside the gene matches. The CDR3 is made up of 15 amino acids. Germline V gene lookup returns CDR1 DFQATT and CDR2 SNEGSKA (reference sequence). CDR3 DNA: TGCAGTGCTAGACCCCTGGGACTAGCGAGATACGAGCAGTACTTC. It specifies CSARPLGLARYEQYF.

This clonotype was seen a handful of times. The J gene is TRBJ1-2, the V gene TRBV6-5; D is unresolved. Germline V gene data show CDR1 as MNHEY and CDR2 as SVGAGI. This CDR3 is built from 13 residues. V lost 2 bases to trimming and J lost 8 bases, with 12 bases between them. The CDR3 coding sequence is TGTGCCAGCAGTTACCTGCAAAGGCAGGGCTACACCTTC. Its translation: CASSYLQRQGYTF.

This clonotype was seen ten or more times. CDR3 residues: CASSVDSAELNTEAFF. The DNA of the CDR3 is TGTGCCAGCAGCGTAGATTCGGCGGAGCTCAACACTGAAGCTTTCTTT. The V and J genes are TRBV9 and TRBJ1-1; D is ambiguous. Germline assignment: CDR1 SGDLS and CDR2 YYNGEE. The V end lost 0 bases, the J end lost 2 bases, and 14 bases lay between the germline ends. CDR3 size: 16 residues. The complete variable domain, with remaining parts taken from reference TRBV9 and TRBJ1-1, reads DSGVTQTPKHLITATGQRVTLRCSPRSGDLSVYWYQQSLDQGLQFLIQYYNGEERAKGNILERFSAQQFPDLHSELNLSSLELGDSALYFCASSVDSAELNTEAFFGQGTRLTVV.

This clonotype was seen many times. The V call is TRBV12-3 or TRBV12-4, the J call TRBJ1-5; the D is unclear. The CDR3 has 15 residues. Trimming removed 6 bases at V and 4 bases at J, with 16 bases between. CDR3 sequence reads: CASRKGNGLNQPQHF. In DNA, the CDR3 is TGTGCCAGCAGAAAGGGAAACGGGCTGAATCAGCCCCAGCATTTT.

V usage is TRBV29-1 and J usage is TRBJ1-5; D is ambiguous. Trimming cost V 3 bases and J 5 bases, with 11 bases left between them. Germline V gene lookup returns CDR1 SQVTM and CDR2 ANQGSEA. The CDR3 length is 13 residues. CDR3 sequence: CSVEGGGDQPQHF. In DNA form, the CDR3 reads TGCAGCGTTGAGGGCGGCGGGGATCAGCCCCAGCATTTT. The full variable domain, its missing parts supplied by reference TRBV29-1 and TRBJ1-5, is SAVISQKPSRDICQRGTSLTIQCQVDSQVTMMFWYRQQPGQSLTLIATANQGSEATYESGFVIDKFPISRPNLTFSTLTVSNMSPEDSSIYLCSVEGGGDQPQHFGDGTRLSIL.

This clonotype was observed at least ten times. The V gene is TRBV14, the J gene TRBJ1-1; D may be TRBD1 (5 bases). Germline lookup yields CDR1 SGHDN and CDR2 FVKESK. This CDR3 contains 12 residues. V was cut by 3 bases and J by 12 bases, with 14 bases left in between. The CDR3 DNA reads TGTGCCAGCAGCCACCCCCCTCAGGGAACTTTCTTT. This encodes CASSHPPQGTFF.